The 16 T cell receptor beta chains below were found in one sample sequenced in a study of T cell changes during pregnancy in multiple sclerosis. Only in-frame clones appear in the TCRdb table, and some are missing; sequencing was by immunoSEQ multiplex PCR. The sample carries around 79,000 clones, 85% to 95% recorded once. Sequencing used CD4+ T cells from peripheral blood mononuclear cells, obtained in the second trimester of pregnancy. The receptors come from a female donor with multiple sclerosis, enrolled in a pregnancy study.

This clone showed up many times. V is TRBV5-5 and J is TRBJ1-5; D perhaps matches TRBD1 (5 bases). The CDR3 covers 16 residues. Germline lookup yields CDR1 SGHKS and CDR2 YYEKEE (reference sequence). Trimming removed 3 bases from V and 9 bases from J, with 22 bases in between. Written as DNA, the CDR3 is TGTGCCAGCAGCTCCCGAGCGGGGCGGGTCAATTGGCCCCAGCATTTT. Translation: CASSSRAGRVNWPQHF. Full variable domain (outside the CDR3, taken from reference TRBV5-5 and TRBJ1-5): DAGVTQSPTHLIKTRGQQVTLRCSPISGHKSVSWYQQVLGQGPQFIFQYYEKEERGRGNFPDRFSARQFPNYSSELNVNALLLGDSALYLCASSSRAGRVNWPQHFGDGTRLSIL.

The genes are TRBV7-9 and TRBJ2-7, with D possibly TRBD1 on 6 matching bases. CDR1 SEHNR and CDR2 FQNEAQ come from the germline V gene (reference sequence). The CDR3 loop spans 15 amino acids. V gave up 3 bases and J gave up 4 bases, with 16 bases separating them. The CDR3 region has the DNA TGTGCCAGCAGCTTGGTCCGGGACAACCGATACGAGCAGTACTTC. The encoded protein is CASSLVRDNRYEQYF.

The chain couples TRBV6-5 to TRBJ2-3; 8 bases are a match to TRBD2. In germline, CDR1 is MNHEY, CDR2 SVGAGI. The CDR3 has 14 amino acids. Trimming removed 6 bases from V and 5 bases from J; junction bases left unmatched: 7. CDR3 sequence: CASSQRGGVDTQYF. CDR3 DNA sequence: TGTGCCAGCAGCCAACGGGGGGGGGTAGATACGCAGTATTTT.

The V call is TRBV9, the J call TRBJ2-2, with D unresolved. The CDR3 has 15 residues. V was trimmed by 0 bases and J by 2 bases, leaving 8 bases between them. Germline assignment: CDR1 SGDLS and CDR2 YYNGEE. CDR3 protein: CASSVEQFNTGELFF. The CDR3 nucleotides are TGTGCCAGCAGCGTAGAACAGTTCAACACCGGGGAGCTGTTTTTT.

The rearrangement links TRBV28 to TRBJ2-7; possible D gene TRBD2, 5 bases. V dropped 3 bases and J dropped 7 bases, with 7 bases sitting between them. The CDR3 has 11 amino acids. Germline V CDR1 and CDR2: MDHEN, SYDVKM. CDR3 coding DNA: TGTGCCAGCAGTTTCGAGCGGGAGCAGTACTTC. It codes for CASSFEREQYF.

The chain employs TRBV5-1 and TRBJ1-2; D is undetermined. Per the germline V gene, CDR1 is SGHRS and CDR2 is YFSETQ. V was shortened by 0 bases and J by 1 base, with 10 bases between the two germline ends. This CDR3 is built from 15 residues. CDR3 sequence reads: CASSLAQAVNYGYTF. In DNA, the CDR3 is TGCGCCAGCAGCTTGGCGCAGGCCGTTAACTATGGCTACACCTTC.

This clone came up once. The J gene is TRBJ2-3, the V gene TRBV27; TRBD2 agrees at 14 bases. The CDR3 totals 17 residues. V dropped 4 bases and J dropped 5; count of bases not matched to a gene: 8. Germline CDR1 reads MNHEY; CDR2 reads SMNVEV (reference sequence). For the CDR3, the DNA is TGTGCCAGCAGTTCGAGACTAGCGGGAGGGCCGGGAGATACGCAGTATTTT. Translated, it gives CASSSRLAGGPGDTQYF.

The genes are TRBV5-4 and TRBJ1-1, with D hard to call. Deletions cut 0 bases from V and 0 bases from J, with 9 bases between. This CDR3 has 15 amino acids. Germline CDR1 and CDR2: SGHNT and YYREEE (reference sequence). This CDR3 reads CASSLEEGVNTEAFF. CDR3 nucleotides: TGTGCCAGCAGCTTGGAAGAGGGCGTGAACACTGAAGCTTTCTTT.

The chain couples TRBV5-1 to TRBJ1-6, with no clear D. The CDR3 consists of 15 residues. Trimming removed 4 bases from V and 0 bases from J, with 8 bases in between. Looked up from germline, CDR1 is SGHRS and CDR2 is YFSETQ. In DNA, the CDR3 is TGCGCCAGCAGCCTAACCGGCTCCTATAATTCACCCCTCCACTTT. It is translated as CASSLTGSYNSPLHF.

V gene TRBV19 combines with J gene TRBJ2-1, with 11 positions matching TRBD2. The CDR3 covers 14 residues. The germline CDR1 and CDR2 sequences are LNHDA and SQIVND (reference sequence). The V and J ends lost 5 bases and 7 bases, in that order; junction bases with no gene match: 4. CDR3 sequence reads: CASSSRTSGNEQFF. DNA of the CDR3: TGTGCCAGTAGTTCTAGGACTAGCGGGAATGAGCAGTTCTTC.

The rearrangement uses TRBV19 and TRBJ2-7, with TRBD2 identical over 13 bases. The CDR3 is made up of 16 amino acids. Germline V gives CDR1 LNHDA, CDR2 SQIVND (reference sequence). J gave up 6 bases and V 6 bases, and 11 bases lay outside the gene matches. CDR3 residues: CASSENGLAGAGEQYF. The CDR3 nucleotides read TGTGCCAGTAGCGAAAACGGACTAGCGGGAGCTGGCGAGCAGTACTTC.

The genes are TRBV30 and TRBJ2-4; possibly TRBD1 for D (6 bases). The length of the CDR3 is 19 residues. Trimming removed 3 bases at V and 0 bases at J, with 24 bases between. Germline lookup yields CDR1 GTSNPN and CDR2 SVGIG (reference sequence). CDR3 sequence reads: CAWSPPLSYRVPAKNIQYF. The CDR3 nucleotides are TGTGCCTGGAGCCCTCCGCTATCGTACAGGGTTCCAGCCAAAAACATTCAGTACTTC.

This clone has only a few counts. This sequence joins TRBV9 and TRBJ1-6; D is unresolved. Deletions cut 3 bases from V and 10 bases from J, with 11 bases between. Germline V lookup: CDR1 SGDLS, CDR2 YYNGEE. The CDR3 length is 13 residues. CDR3 sequence: CASSESRESPLHF. The CDR3 DNA follows: TGTGCCAGCAGCGAAAGTCGAGAATCACCCCTCCACTTT.

The chain recombines TRBV5-4 with TRBJ2-1; the match to TRBD2 covers 7 bases. CDR1 and CDR2 from the germline V gene are SGHNT and YYREEE (reference sequence). Germline trimming cut 4 bases from V and 4 bases from J; bases unmatched to any gene: 5. This CDR3 region has 14 residues. The DNA of the CDR3 is TGTGCCAGCAGCACCCAGCGGGGTTACAATGAGCAGTTCTTC. Translated, it gives CASSTQRGYNEQFF.

The rearrangement joins TRBV29-1 to TRBJ2-2; TRBD1 is a possible D gene (6 bases). Germline V gene sequence: CDR1 SQVTM, CDR2 ANQGSEA. The CDR3 extends over 13 amino acids. Trimming cost V 7 bases and J 2 bases, with 11 bases left between them. CDR3 protein: CSARTANTGELFF. The CDR3 DNA reads as TGCAGCGCGAGGACAGCCAACACCGGGGAGCTGTTTTTT.

V is TRBV4-3 and J is TRBJ2-3; D is perhaps TRBD2 (7 bases). The CDR3 is 15 residues long. CDR1 LGHNA and CDR2 YSLEER come from the germline V gene. Trimming removed 0 bases from V and 7 bases from J, with 14 bases in between. CDR3 nucleotide sequence: TGCGCCAGCAGCCAAGATGGGGGGGCGCGTAATACGCAGTATTTT. Translated, it gives CASSQDGGARNTQYF.